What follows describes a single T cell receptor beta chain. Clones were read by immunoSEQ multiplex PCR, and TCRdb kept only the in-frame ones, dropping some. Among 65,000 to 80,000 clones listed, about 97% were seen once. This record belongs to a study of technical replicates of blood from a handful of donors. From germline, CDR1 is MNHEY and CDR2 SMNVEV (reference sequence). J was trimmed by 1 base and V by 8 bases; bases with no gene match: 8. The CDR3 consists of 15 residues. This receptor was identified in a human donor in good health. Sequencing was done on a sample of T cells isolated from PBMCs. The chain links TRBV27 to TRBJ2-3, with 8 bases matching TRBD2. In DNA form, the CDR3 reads TGTGCCAGCCACCTTTTTAGCGGGGGCACAGATACGCAGTATTTT. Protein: CASHLFSGGTDTQYF.